Below are 17 T cell receptor beta chains sequenced from a single sample in a study. TCRdb called the 5' RACE reads again in MiXCR, with one record for every CDR3 protein. The table has nearly 55,000 distinct CDR3 sequences, over 20% seen once. The sequenced material came from tumor-infiltrating naive CD4+ T cells sorted from the breast tumor. Indicated subset: naive CD4+ T cells, CD4+CD45RA+CD25-. The receptors were gathered from a female donor with breast cancer.

The V call is TRBV29-1, the J call TRBJ2-1; D is undetermined. Germline-derived CDR1 and CDR2 are SQVTM and ANQGSEA. V was pared by 2 bases and J by 0 bases, with 14 bases between. The CDR3 sequence is 16 residues long. The CDR3 coding sequence is TGCAGCGTTGAATCCGCGAAAGGATTCTCCTACAATGAGCAGTTCTTC. Its protein is CSVESAKGFSYNEQFF.

There are many counts of this clonotype. The chain carries TRBV20-1 and TRBJ2-1; D not certain. V lost 0 bases and J 4 bases, leaving 16 bases between the germline ends. From germline, CDR1 is DFQATT and CDR2 SNEGSKA (reference sequence). The CDR3 is 16 residues long. The CDR3 sequence is CSARDPSRSRYNEQFF. CDR3 nucleotide sequence: TGCAGTGCTAGAGATCCGTCGAGGTCCCGTTACAATGAGCAGTTCTTC.

The chain has TRBV9 and TRBJ2-7; D perhaps matches TRBD2 (5 bases). Trimming left V 7 bases short and J 7 bases short, with 21 bases between. Germline-derived CDR1 and CDR2 are SGDLS and YYNGEE. This CDR3 region has 14 residues. The CDR3 coding sequence is TGTGCCAGCTCCCTCTTCGGGGTCCCCTCAGAGCAGTACTTC. Its protein product is CASSLFGVPSEQYF.

The V gene is TRBV6-1, the J gene TRBJ1-4; unclear D gene. The V end lost 1 base, the J end lost 2 bases, and 2 bases lay between the germline ends. This CDR3 spans 13 amino acids. Germline-derived CDR1 and CDR2 are MNHNS and SASEGT. The CDR3 DNA is TGTGCCAGCAGTGAAGGGACTAATGAAAAACTGTTTTTT. Translation gives CASSEGTNEKLFF.

About this clonotype itself: The conserved closing phenylalanine or tryptophan is absent in this CDR3, likely reflecting a read error. The chain is built from TRBV25-1 and TRBJ1-5; TRBD1 is a possible D gene (5 bases). The CDR3 spans 14 residues. Germline CDR1 is MGHDK and CDR2 is SYGVNS. The V end was cut by 6 bases, the J end by 7 bases, with 16 bases between. The CDR3 region has the DNA TGTGCCAGCAGCCTGGGGCGGGTCAACCAGCCCCAGCATTGT. Its protein product is CASSLGRVNQPQHC.

There are a few counts of this clonotype. V and J are TRBV4-1 and TRBJ2-7; D call uncertain. V gave up 0 bases and J gave up 3 bases, with 12 bases separating them. The length of the CDR3 is 15 residues. CDR1 is MGHRA and CDR2 is YSYEKL in the germline V gene. The CDR3 sequence: CASSQDPGAYYEQYF. The CDR3 bases are TGCGCCAGCAGCCAAGATCCGGGCGCCTACTACGAGCAGTACTTC.

This clonotype came up once. Its ends do not fully match the called genes, so a read error is possible. The V and J genes are TRBV6-1 and TRBJ1-1; D gene uncertain. This CDR3 comprises 14 residues. Germline V gene lookup returns CDR1 MNHNS and CDR2 SASEGT. Written as DNA, the CDR3 is TGTGCCAGCAGAGGCTACCTTCAAGGGAGAAAAGCTTGCTTT. Its protein product is CASRGYLQGRKACF.

This clonotype has a handful of counts. The chain links TRBV4-1 to TRBJ2-1; 10 bases agree with TRBD2. In germline, CDR1 is MGHRA, CDR2 YSYEKL. The CDR3 totals 20 residues. The J segment lost 9 bases and the V segment lost 2 bases, leaving 22 bases of the junction unmatched. CDR3 nucleotides: TGCGCCAGCAGCCAAAGAGGACTAGCGGAACCCCGCCCTCTGGAAAGTGAGCAGTTCTTC. It is translated as CASSQRGLAEPRPLESEQFF.

Concerning this clonotype itself: Possible read error: a much larger clone is one base away. Here the CDR3 omits its conserved ending phenylalanine or tryptophan, so a read error is the likely source. J is TRBJ1-5 and V is TRBV6-5, with D tentatively TRBD1 (6 bases). The CDR3 is made up of 12 amino acids. CDR1 and CDR2 from the germline V gene are MNHEY and SVGAGI. V shed 6 bases and J shed 4 bases, with 7 bases lying between them. The CDR3 DNA sequence: TGTGCCAGCAGACAGGGTAATCAGCCCCAGCATTCT. This sequence encodes CASRQGNQPQHS.

This clonotype was recorded a few times. This chain connects TRBV15 to TRBJ2-1, with TRBD2 matching over 10 bases. V gave up 1 base and J gave up 1 base; unmatched junction bases: 1. In germline, CDR1 is LNHNV, CDR2 YYDKDF (reference sequence). The CDR3 consists of 16 residues. The CDR3 region is CATSRAAGGSYNEQFF. DNA for the CDR3: TGTGCCACCAGCAGAGCAGCGGGAGGGTCCTACAATGAGCAGTTCTTC.

Ten or more counts support this clonotype. The rearrangement uses TRBV20-1 and TRBJ2-7; D may be TRBD1 (5 bases). Trimming stripped 1 base from V and 4 bases from J, with 8 bases between. Germline CDR1 is DFQATT and CDR2 is SNEGSKA (reference sequence). This CDR3 contains 12 residues. The CDR3 region is CSARVGAYEQYF. DNA of the CDR3: TGCAGTGCTAGAGTTGGGGCTTACGAGCAGTACTTC.

This clonotype appeared many times. The chain couples TRBV7-3 to TRBJ1-1, with D possibly matching TRBD1 (6 bases). This CDR3 is 13 amino acids long. Germline CDR1 is SGHTA and CDR2 is FQGTGA. The ends were cut back, 5 bases at V and 5 bases at J, with 12 bases in the middle. The CDR3 nucleotides read TGTGCCAGCAGCCTTGAGAGGGGGACTGAAGCTTTCTTT. It encodes CASSLERGTEAFF.

Note on this clonotype: This CDR3 fails to terminate in the conserved phenylalanine or tryptophan, so it likely reflects a read error. CDR3 sequence reads: CASSPRGAPNYGYTL. The CDR3 nucleotides read TGCGCCAGCAGCCCGCGGGGGGCCCCTAACTATGGCTACACCCTC. The chain is built from TRBV5-1 and TRBJ1-2, with D possibly TRBD1 on 6 matching bases. This CDR3 is built from 15 residues. V gave up 4 bases and J gave up 0 bases, with 13 bases separating them. Germline V gene lookup returns CDR1 SGHRS and CDR2 YFSETQ.

At least ten counts were recorded for this clonotype. J is TRBJ2-3 and V is TRBV20-1; D is unresolved. The V gene's germline CDR1 is DFQATT and CDR2 SNEGSKA (reference sequence). V shed 6 bases and J shed 4 bases, with 8 bases lying between them. This CDR3 has 11 residues. The CDR3 reads CSADRADTQYF. Here the CDR3 DNA reads TGCAGTGCCGATCGTGCAGATACGCAGTATTTT.

This clonotype was detected a few times. This chain connects TRBV20-1 to TRBJ2-7, with 10 bases lining up with TRBD1. This CDR3 spans 12 amino acids. V was pared by 6 bases and J by 5 bases, with 4 bases of the junction left unmatched. Germline CDR1 is DFQATT and CDR2 is SNEGSKA (reference sequence). The CDR3 protein is CSAQDRGHEQYF. In DNA, the CDR3 is TGCAGTGCCCAAGACAGGGGGCACGAGCAGTACTTC.

This sequence joins TRBV24-1 and TRBJ2-7; TRBD1 matches 7 bases. The germline V gene encodes CDR1 KGHDR and CDR2 SFDVKD. The junction had 4 bases not matched to a gene; V was cut back by 9 bases and J by 0 bases. This CDR3 region has 13 residues. The CDR3 DNA reads as TGTGCCACCCAACGGACAGGCTCCTACGAGCAGTACTTC. This translates into CATQRTGSYEQYF.

The chain recombines TRBV5-4 with TRBJ1-4; 7 bases fit TRBD1. Germline lookup yields CDR1 SGHNT and CDR2 YYREEE (reference sequence). The CDR3 is 13 residues long. The V gene end was trimmed by 5 bases and the J gene end by 2 bases; junction bases not matched to a gene: 0. CDR3 amino acids: CASRQGTNEKLFF. Written as DNA, the CDR3 is TGTGCCAGCAGACAGGGGACTAATGAAAAACTGTTTTTT.